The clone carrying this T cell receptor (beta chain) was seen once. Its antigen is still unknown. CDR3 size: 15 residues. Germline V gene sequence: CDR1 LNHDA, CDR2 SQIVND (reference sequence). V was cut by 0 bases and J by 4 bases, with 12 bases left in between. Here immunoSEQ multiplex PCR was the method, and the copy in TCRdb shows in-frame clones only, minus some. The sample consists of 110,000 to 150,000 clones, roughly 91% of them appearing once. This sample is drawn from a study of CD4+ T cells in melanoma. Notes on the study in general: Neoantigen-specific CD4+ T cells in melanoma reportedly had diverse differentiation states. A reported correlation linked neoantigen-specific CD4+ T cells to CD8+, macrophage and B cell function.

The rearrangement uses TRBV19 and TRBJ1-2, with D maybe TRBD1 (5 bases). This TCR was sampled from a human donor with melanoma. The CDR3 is CASSIDGAGPYGYTF. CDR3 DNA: TGTGCCAGTAGTATAGACGGCGCGGGGCCCTATGGCTACACCTTC.